This TCR beta chain was obtained from a study of blood T cell repertoires in COVID-19. The wider study: Samples representing acute and convalescent COVID-19 were sourced from the United States, Italy and Spain. PBMCs, B-cell-depleted T cells, or T cells provided the cDNA or gDNA that made up the material.

In the original analysis: Amplification of reference gene primers was used by the study to estimate nucleated cell counts. Data came from immunoSEQ multiplex PCR; TCRdb stores just in-frame clones and leaves some out. V and J calls and clone size are copied from that table; D and trimming were computed from the DNA. The sample records about 120,000 clones, around 87% being singletons. Germline CDR1 SGHNT, CDR2 YYREEE (reference sequence). The CDR3 has 14 residues. After removal of 3 bases from V and 1 base from J, the junction contained 2 bases not matched to a gene. The chain employs TRBV5-4 and TRBJ2-3; 7 bases match TRBD2. The receptor's source is a woman aged 45 to 65 with acute or convalescent COVID-19. The sequenced sample consisted of peripheral blood. This chain's CDR3 is CASSSGLRTDTQYF. CDR3 nucleotide sequence: TGTGCCAGCAGCTCGGGACTACGCACAGATACGCAGTATTTT.